This passage covers 15 T cell receptor beta chains from one sample sequenced in a study of CD8+CD57+ T cells in acquired aplastic anemia. Template material for TCR beta VDJ and CDR3 profiling consisted of genomic DNA. TCRdb itself ran the reads through MiXCR, one entry per CDR3 protein. Of 400,000 to 500,000 distinct CDR3 sequences in the sample, 55% to 75% were seen once. The sequenced material came from sorted CD4+, CD8+, or CD8+CD57+ T cells (not recorded which) from PBMCs. The source is a human donor in good health, serving as a control.

This chain uses TRBV20-1 with TRBJ2-3; D might be TRBD1 (6 bases). Germline loops: CDR1 DFQATT, CDR2 SNEGSKA (reference sequence). The CDR3 has 14 residues. CDR3 sequence: CRAVRPGVPDTQYF. CDR3 coding DNA: TGCAGGGCCGTCCGGCCAGGGGTCCCAGATACGCAGTATTTT.

V gene TRBV5-6 combines with J gene TRBJ1-2; D ambiguous. Germline V lookup: CDR1 SGHDT, CDR2 YYEEEE. The germline V and J ends were trimmed by 1 base and 0 bases, with 7 bases remaining between them. CDR3 length: 14 residues. CDR3 protein: CASSLTSANYGYTF. CDR3 DNA: TGTGCCAGCAGCTTGACTAGCGCTAACTATGGCTACACCTTC. The variable domain in full, with the rest retrieved from reference TRBV5-6 and TRBJ1-2, is DAGVTQSPTHLIKTRGQQVTLRCSPKSGHDTVSWYQQALGQGPQFIFQYYEEEERQRGNFPDRFSGHQFPNYSSELNVNALLLGDSALYLCASSLTSANYGYTFGSGTRLTVV.

The chain recombines TRBV6-2 or TRBV6-3 with TRBJ1-1; D is ambiguous. CDR3 size: 14 residues. Germline V gene data show CDR1 as MNHEY and CDR2 as SVGEGT. CDR3 residues: CACGLSRLNTEAFF. The DNA of the CDR3 is TGTGCGTGTGGTTTAAGCAGACTGAACACTGAAGCTTTCTTT.

As for this clonotype: Germline and junction disagree at one end, which may indicate a read error. The chain recombines TRBV5-1 with TRBJ1-1; D not resolved. This CDR3 region has 11 residues. CDR1 SGHRS and CDR2 YFSETQ come from the germline V gene. The CDR3 sequence: CASSLAGEAFF. DNA of the CDR3: TGTGCCAGCAGCTTAGCCGGGGAAGCTTTCTTT. The full variable domain, rest sourced from reference TRBV5-1 and TRBJ1-1, is KAGVTQTPRYLIKTRGQQVTLSCSPISGHRSVSWYQQTPGQGLQFLFEYFSETQRNKGNFPGRFSGRQFSNSRSEMNVSTLELGDSALYLCASSLAGEAFFGQGTRLTVV.

This clonotype was detected many times. The genes are TRBV11-3 and TRBJ1-1; D not certain. CDR3 length: 16 amino acids. CDR1 and CDR2 from the germline V gene are SGHNT and YENEEA. V dropped 5 bases and J dropped 0 bases, with 16 bases sitting between them. The CDR3 sequence: CASSPYGTTVNTEAFF. CDR3 sequence (DNA): TGTGCCAGCAGCCCGTATGGAACTACAGTGAACACTGAAGCTTTCTTT.

Note on this clonotype: The CDR3 does not close with the conserved phenylalanine or tryptophan, likely indicating a read error. This chain connects TRBV24-1 to TRBJ1-2; D gene ambiguous. The CDR3 spans 17 residues. Trimming shortened V by 4 bases and J by 8 bases, and 25 bases separated the two germline ends. Germline CDR1 is KGHDR and CDR2 is SFDVKD. CDR3 DNA sequence: TGTGCCACCAGTGACCCCGCGCCACAAATGCGAGCGAGGGGCTACACCTGC. Amino acid sequence: CATSDPAPQMRARGYTC.

The chain links TRBV2 to TRBJ2-1; possibly TRBD1 for D (6 bases). V was shortened by 5 bases and J by 10 bases, with 9 bases between the two germline ends. This CDR3 region has 11 residues. Germline CDR1 SNHLY, CDR2 FYNNEI. This CDR3 reads CASSPDREQFF. The CDR3 coding sequence is TGTGCCAGCAGTCCGGACAGAGAGCAGTTCTTC.

This clonotype was seen at least ten times. This chain links TRBV2 with TRBJ2-3; 8 bases agree with TRBD2. CDR3 length equals 15 residues. V shed 5 bases, J shed 2 bases, and the junction held 6 bases outside the gene matches. The germline V gene has CDR1 SNHLY and CDR2 FYNNEI. Here the CDR3 reads CASSKLAVDTDTQYF. The CDR3 DNA follows: TGTGCCAGCAGTAAACTAGCGGTTGACACAGATACGCAGTATTTT.

This clonotype was seen more than once but under ten times. This chain uses TRBV9 with TRBJ2-7, with no clear D. The V end was cut by 1 base, the J end by 6 bases, with 11 bases between. This CDR3 region has 13 residues. Germline assignment: CDR1 SGDLS and CDR2 YYNGEE. The DNA of the CDR3 is TGTGCCAGCAGCGTACGTTCGCTGACCGAGCAGTACTTC. As protein: CASSVRSLTEQYF.

A remark on this clonotype: The CDR3 does not end in the conserved phenylalanine or tryptophan, so this is likely a read error. This chain's CDR3 is CASSLDGGEQYTV. CDR3 bases: TGTGCCAGCAGCTTGGACGGCGGCGAGCAGTACACCGTC. The rearrangement joins TRBV7-8 to TRBJ1-2; the D is unclear. The germline V gene encodes CDR1 SGHVS and CDR2 FQNEAQ. Trimming took 3 bases from V and 11 from J, leaving 16 bases between them. The CDR3 covers 13 residues.

A note on this clonotype: At one end, the junction sequence differs from germline, possibly due to a read error. V is TRBV7-2 and J is TRBJ2-3; tentative D call: TRBD2 (6 bases). In germline, CDR1 is SGHTA, CDR2 FQGNSA. The length of the CDR3 is 16 residues. The CDR3, as DNA: TGTGCCAGCAGAGTAGCGGCGGGGAGGCCCACAGACACGCAGTATTTT. Encoded protein: CASRVAAGRPTDTQYF.

This chain connects TRBV5-4 to TRBJ1-1; D call uncertain. The CDR3 consists of 15 residues. Per the germline V gene, CDR1 is SGHNT and CDR2 is YYREEE (reference sequence). V dropped 4 bases and J dropped 4 bases, with 17 bases sitting between them. This CDR3 reads CASSNNTISGTEAFF. The CDR3 DNA sequence: TGTGCCAGCAGCAATAATACAATATCAGGCACTGAAGCTTTCTTT.

The chain carries TRBV2 and TRBJ1-1; D is uncertain. This CDR3 is built from 14 residues. V gave up 3 bases and J gave up 4 bases, with 12 bases separating them. In germline, CDR1 is SNHLY, CDR2 FYNNEI. The CDR3 nucleotides read TGTGCCAGCAGTGATCTCGGGGAGGTCACTGAAGCTTTCTTT. It yields the protein CASSDLGEVTEAFF. The whole variable domain, filled in from reference TRBV2 and TRBJ1-1, reads EPEVTQTPSHQVTQMGQEVILRCVPISNHLYFYWYRQILGQKVEFLVSFYNNEISEKSEIFDDQFSVERPDGSNFTLKIRSTKLEDSAMYFCASSDLGEVTEAFFGQGTRLTVV.

This clonotype was counted once. One junction end disagrees with the germline gene, perhaps due to a read error. The V and J genes are TRBV7-2 and TRBJ2-1, with no clear D. CDR1 and CDR2 (germline): SGHTA, FQGNSA. The CDR3 is made up of 14 amino acids. The CDR3 nucleotides read TGTGCCAGCAGCTTCCTGAGCTCTGGAAACACCCAATATTTC. It specifies CASSFLSSGNTQYF. The full variable domain, its missing parts supplied by reference TRBV7-2 and TRBJ2-1, is GAGVSQSPSNKVTEKGKDVELRCDPISGHTALYWYRQSLGQGLEFLIYFQGNSAPDKSGLPSDRFSAERTGGSVSTLTIQRTQQEDSAVYLCASSFLSSGNTQYFGPGTRLTVL.

A word on this clonotype: Being one base from a much bigger clone, this may be a read error. The chain joins TRBV6-1 to TRBJ2-5, with D unresolved. The DNA end favors TRBJ2-1, so the J call may be wrong. CDR3 length: 15 residues. Per germline, CDR1 MNHNS and CDR2 SASEGT. The CDR3 DNA reads TGTGCCAGCAGTTCACCCGATAAAATCTACAGTGAGCAGTTCTTC. Amino acids: CASSSPDKIYSEQFF.